Following are 3 T cell receptor beta chains from one sample sequenced in a study of OX40 agonist ivuxolimab in advanced cancers. The assay was immunoSEQ multiplex PCR, and TCRdb's table has in-frame clones only and misses some. The top ten clones hold more than 0.4% of a sample with 73,000 or so clones, 90% to 95% of them seen once. The specimen was CD4+ or CD8+ T cells sorted from blood, collected in a trial of the OX40 agonist ivuxolimab. The receptors here all came from an adult with an advanced solid tumor such as melanoma, head and neck, liver or kidney cancer.

The chain is built from TRBV6-5 and TRBJ2-2; D ambiguous. Germline V gene data show CDR1 as MNHEY and CDR2 as SVGAGI. This CDR3 contains 12 residues. V was cut by 6 bases and J by 5 bases, with 7 bases left in between. CDR3: CASRGFTGELFF. In nucleotides, the CDR3 is TGTGCCAGCAGGGGTTTTACCGGGGAGCTGTTTTTT.

The chain couples TRBV2 to TRBJ1-1; D might be TRBD1 (5 bases). The V gene lost 10 bases and the J gene lost 4 bases, with 25 bases spanning the gap. The CDR3 is 16 residues long. Germline V gene data show CDR1 as SNHLY and CDR2 as FYNNEI. CDR3 sequence (DNA): TGTGCCACCACTCCTAGGGGAGGGACTACCGTCACTGAAGCTTTCTTT. Its protein product is CATTPRGGTTVTEAFF.

V usage is TRBV28 and J usage is TRBJ2-2; 7 positions agree with TRBD1. Trimming at V came to 11 bases and at J to 2 bases, leaving 8 bases not matched to a gene. The CDR3 is 14 amino acids. Germline values: CDR1 MDHEN, CDR2 SYDVKM. For the CDR3, the DNA is TGTGCCGTGACCGGGACAGTCAACACCGGGGAGCTGTTTTTT. Encoded protein: CAVTGTVNTGELFF.